This T cell receptor (beta chain) was identified during a study of blood T cells in healthy people across ages. The CDR3 runs to 15 residues. The germline V gene encodes CDR1 SGHDN and CDR2 FVKESK. Drawing of peripheral blood yielded 8.5 to 10 milliliters from each donor. Primed by a sample-barcoded 5' primer and a J-beta primer mix, a second PCR proceeded for about 7 to 11 cycles. In TCRdb, the 5' RACE reads were re-called with MiXCR into one record per CDR3 protein. The data contain around 800,000 distinct CDR3 sequences, about 55% of them singletons. This TCR came from an elderly man in good health. The V call is TRBV14, the J call TRBJ2-7; 9 positions match TRBD1. The tail of the sequence fits TRBJ2-5 better, so the J call may be wrong. The sample taken for sequencing was blood. The CDR3 reads CASSPQGQGGETQYF. The DNA for the CDR3 is TGTGCCAGCAGCCCCCAGGGACAGGGAGGAGAGACCCAGTACTTC.